This TCR beta chain was identified in a study of cytomegalovirus exposure and HLA in healthy donors. Study at large: There were just under 400 genotyped donors. Of these, 75% to 90% fell in the genetic ancestry cluster associated with self-reported Caucasian donors.

Details on this clone: The antigen remains unidentified.

Overall study findings and caveats: Most of the TCR beta V segments (in an earlier analysis) were productive either about 87% or about 30% of the time. The authors listed roughly 150 TCR beta chains as cytomegalovirus-associated.

Germline CDR1 SEHNR, CDR2 FQNEAQ (reference sequence). Deletions cut 0 bases from V and 0 bases from J, with 8 bases between. The CDR3 runs 15 residues. Researchers ran the PCR with 60 Vbeta and 13 Jbeta primers. TCRdb's table, derived via immunoSEQ multiplex PCR, lists solely in-frame clones and lacks some. The sample holds a few hundred thousand clones; around 83% are singletons and the top ten take just over 1.4%. The clonotype comes from a girl aged 5-17 years in good health and CMV-seronegative. The sequenced material came from PBMCs. This rearrangement joins TRBV7-9 to TRBJ1-1; D unclear. The chain's CDR3 is CASSLAEVLNTEAFF. The CDR3 DNA reads as TGTGCCAGCAGCTTAGCGGAGGTTCTGAACACTGAAGCTTTCTTT.